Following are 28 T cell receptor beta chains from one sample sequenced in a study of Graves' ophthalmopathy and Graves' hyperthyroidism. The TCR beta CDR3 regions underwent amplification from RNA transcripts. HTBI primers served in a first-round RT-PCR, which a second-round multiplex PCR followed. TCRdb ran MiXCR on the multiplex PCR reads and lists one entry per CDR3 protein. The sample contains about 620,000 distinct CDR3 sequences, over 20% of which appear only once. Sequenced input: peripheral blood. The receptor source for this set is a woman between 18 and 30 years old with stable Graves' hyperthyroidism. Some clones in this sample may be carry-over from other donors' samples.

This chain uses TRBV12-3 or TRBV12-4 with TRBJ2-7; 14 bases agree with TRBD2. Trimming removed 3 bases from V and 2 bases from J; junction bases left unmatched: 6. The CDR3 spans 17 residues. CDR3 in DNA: TGTGCCAGCAGTTTGGGGACTAGCGGGAGAGGCCCCTACGAGCAGTACTTC. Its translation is CASSLGTSGRGPYEQYF.

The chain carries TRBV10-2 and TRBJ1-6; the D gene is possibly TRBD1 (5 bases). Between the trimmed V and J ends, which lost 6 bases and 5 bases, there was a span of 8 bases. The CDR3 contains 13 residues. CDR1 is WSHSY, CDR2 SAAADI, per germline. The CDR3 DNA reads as TGCGCCAGCAGGGGACCCGATAATTCACCCCTCCACTTT. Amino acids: CASRGPDNSPLHF.

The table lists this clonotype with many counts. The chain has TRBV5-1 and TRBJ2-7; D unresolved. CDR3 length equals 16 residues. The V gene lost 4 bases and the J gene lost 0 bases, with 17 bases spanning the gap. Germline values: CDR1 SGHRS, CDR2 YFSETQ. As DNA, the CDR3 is TGCGCCAGCAGCCCACTCCCTACCTGGGACTCCTACGAGCAGTACTTC. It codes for CASSPLPTWDSYEQYF.

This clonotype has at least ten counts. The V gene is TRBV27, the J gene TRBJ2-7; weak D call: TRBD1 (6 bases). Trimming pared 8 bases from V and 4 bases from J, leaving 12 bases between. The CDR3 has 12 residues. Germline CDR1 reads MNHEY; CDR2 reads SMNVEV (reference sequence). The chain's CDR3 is CASGLDSYEQYF. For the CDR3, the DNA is TGTGCCAGCGGCCTGGACAGTTACGAGCAGTACTTC.

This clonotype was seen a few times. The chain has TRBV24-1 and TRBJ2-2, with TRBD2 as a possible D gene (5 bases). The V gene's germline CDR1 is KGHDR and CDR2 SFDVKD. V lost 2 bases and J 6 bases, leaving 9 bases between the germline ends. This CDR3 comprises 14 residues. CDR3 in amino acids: CATSDSRVSGELFF. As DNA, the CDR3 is TGTGCCACCAGTGATTCGAGGGTGTCCGGGGAGCTGTTTTTT.

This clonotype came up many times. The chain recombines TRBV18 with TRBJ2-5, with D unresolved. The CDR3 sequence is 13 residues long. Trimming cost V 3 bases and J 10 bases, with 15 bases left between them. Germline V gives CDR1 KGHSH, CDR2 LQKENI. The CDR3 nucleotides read TGTGCCAGCTCACCTGGACCGGAAAGGGACCAGTACTTC. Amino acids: CASSPGPERDQYF.

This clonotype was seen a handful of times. The CDR3 here is CAWSTKMGTGGSGANVLTF. The DNA for the CDR3 is TGTGCCTGGAGTACCAAGATGGGGACAGGGGGGTCTGGGGCCAACGTCCTGACTTTC. The chain combines TRBV30 with TRBJ2-6; the match to TRBD1 covers 11 bases. Looked up from germline, CDR1 is GTSNPN and CDR2 is SVGIG (reference sequence). The CDR3 has 19 residues. After removal of 2 bases from V and 1 base from J, the junction contained 10 bases not matched to a gene.

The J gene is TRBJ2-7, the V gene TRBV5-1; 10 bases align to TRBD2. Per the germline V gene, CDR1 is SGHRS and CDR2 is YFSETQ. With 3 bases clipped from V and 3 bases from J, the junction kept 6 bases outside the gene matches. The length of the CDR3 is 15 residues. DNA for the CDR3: TGCGCCAGCAGCTACGCACTAGCGGGACTCTACGAGCAGTACTTC. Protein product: CASSYALAGLYEQYF.

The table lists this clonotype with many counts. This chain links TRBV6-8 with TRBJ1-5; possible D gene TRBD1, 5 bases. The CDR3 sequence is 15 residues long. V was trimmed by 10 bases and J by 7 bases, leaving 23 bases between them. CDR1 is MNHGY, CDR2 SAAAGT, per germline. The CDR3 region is CATTMGGGVRQPQHF. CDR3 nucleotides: TGTGCCACTACTATGGGGGGAGGGGTAAGACAGCCCCAGCATTTT.

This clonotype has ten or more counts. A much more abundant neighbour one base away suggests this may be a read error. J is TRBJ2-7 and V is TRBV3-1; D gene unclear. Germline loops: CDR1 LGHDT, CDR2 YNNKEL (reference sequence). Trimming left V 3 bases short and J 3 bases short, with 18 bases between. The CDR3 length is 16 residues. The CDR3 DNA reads TGTGCCAGCAGCCATTCGGAACGGGTCTTAAGCTACGAGCAGTACTTC. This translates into CASSHSERVLSYEQYF.

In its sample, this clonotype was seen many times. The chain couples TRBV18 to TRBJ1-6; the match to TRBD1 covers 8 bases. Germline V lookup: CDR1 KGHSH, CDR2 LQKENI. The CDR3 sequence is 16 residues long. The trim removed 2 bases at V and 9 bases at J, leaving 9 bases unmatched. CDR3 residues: CASSPGGTGDISPLHF. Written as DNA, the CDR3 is TGTGCCAGCTCACCAGGCGGGACAGGAGATATTTCACCCCTCCACTTT.

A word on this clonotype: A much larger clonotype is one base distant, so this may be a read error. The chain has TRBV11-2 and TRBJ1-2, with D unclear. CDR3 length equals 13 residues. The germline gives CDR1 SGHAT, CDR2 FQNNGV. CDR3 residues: CACSLARGDGYTF. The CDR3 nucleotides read TGTGCCTGCAGCTTAGCCCGGGGAGATGGCTACACCTTC.

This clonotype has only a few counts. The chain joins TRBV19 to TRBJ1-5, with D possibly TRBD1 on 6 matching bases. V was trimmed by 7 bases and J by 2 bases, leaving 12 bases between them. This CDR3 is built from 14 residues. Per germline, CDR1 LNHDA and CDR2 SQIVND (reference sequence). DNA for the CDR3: TGTGCCAGTACCATTCGACAGGGCAATCAGCCCCAGCATTTT. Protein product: CASTIRQGNQPQHF.

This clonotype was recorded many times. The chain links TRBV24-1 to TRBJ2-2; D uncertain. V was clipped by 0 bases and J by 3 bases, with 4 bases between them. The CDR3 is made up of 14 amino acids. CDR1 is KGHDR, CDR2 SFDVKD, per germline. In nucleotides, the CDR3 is TGTGCCACCAGTGATTTGCGGGACACCGGGGAGCTGTTTTTT. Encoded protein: CATSDLRDTGELFF.

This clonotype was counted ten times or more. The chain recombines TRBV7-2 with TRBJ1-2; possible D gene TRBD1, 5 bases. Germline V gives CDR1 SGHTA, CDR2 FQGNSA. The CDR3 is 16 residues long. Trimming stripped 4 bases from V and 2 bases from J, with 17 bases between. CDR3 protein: CASSYPGRRQNYGYTF. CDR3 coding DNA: TGTGCCAGCAGCTACCCGGGACGGAGACAGAACTATGGCTACACCTTC.

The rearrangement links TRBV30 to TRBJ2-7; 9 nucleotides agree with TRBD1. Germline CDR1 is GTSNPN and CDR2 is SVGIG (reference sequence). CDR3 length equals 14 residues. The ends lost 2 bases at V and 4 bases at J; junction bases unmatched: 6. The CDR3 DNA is TGTGCCTGGAGTAACCGGGACAGGGTTTACGAGCAGTACTTC. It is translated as CAWSNRDRVYEQYF.

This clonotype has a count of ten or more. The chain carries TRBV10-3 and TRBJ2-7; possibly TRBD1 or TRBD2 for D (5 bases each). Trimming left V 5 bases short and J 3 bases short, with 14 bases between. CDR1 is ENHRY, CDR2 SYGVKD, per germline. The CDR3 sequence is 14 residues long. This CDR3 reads CAISPAGGIYEQYF. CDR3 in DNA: TGTGCCATCAGTCCAGCTGGGGGAATCTACGAGCAGTACTTC.

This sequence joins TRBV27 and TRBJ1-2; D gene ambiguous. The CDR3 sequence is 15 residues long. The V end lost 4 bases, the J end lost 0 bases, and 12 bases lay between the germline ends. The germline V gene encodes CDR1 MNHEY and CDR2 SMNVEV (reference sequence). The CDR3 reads CASSSTAGSNYGYTF. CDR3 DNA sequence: TGTGCCAGCAGTTCTACTGCGGGGTCTAACTATGGCTACACCTTC.

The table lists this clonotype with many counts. The CDR3 region has the DNA TGTGCCAGCTCACCAGCAGATAATTCACCCCTCCACTTT. It codes for CASSPADNSPLHF. This rearrangement joins TRBV18 to TRBJ1-6; D not resolved. V was cut by 2 bases and J by 5 bases, with 4 bases left in between. This CDR3 has 13 residues. Germline values: CDR1 KGHSH, CDR2 LQKENI.

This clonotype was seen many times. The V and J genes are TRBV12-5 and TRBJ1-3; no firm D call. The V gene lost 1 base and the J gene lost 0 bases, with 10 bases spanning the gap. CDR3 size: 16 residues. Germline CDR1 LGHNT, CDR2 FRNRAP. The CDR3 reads CASGLEQVLSGNTIYF. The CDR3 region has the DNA TGTGCTAGTGGTTTGGAGCAGGTCCTCTCTGGAAACACCATATATTTT.

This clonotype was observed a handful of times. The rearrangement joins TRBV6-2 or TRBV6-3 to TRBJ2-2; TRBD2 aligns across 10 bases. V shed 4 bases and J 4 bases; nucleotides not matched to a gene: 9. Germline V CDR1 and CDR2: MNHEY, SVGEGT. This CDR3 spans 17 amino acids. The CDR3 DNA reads TGTGCCAGCAGTTTGCGAGCGGGGGGGCCGATCACCGGGGAGCTGTTTTTT. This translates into CASSLRAGGPITGELFF.

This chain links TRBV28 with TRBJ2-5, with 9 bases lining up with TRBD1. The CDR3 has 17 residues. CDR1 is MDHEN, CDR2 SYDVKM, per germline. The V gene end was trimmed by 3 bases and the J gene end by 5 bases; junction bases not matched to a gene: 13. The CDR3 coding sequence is TGTGCCAGCAGTTTGCCCCCCGTCGGGACAGGGTGGGAGACCCAGTACTTC. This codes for CASSLPPVGTGWETQYF.

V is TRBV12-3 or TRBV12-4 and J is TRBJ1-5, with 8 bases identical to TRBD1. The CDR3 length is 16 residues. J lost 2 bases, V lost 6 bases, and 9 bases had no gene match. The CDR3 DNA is TGTGCCAGCAGCCCAGGACAGGGAAGTGGCAATCAGCCCCAGCATTTT. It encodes CASSPGQGSGNQPQHF.

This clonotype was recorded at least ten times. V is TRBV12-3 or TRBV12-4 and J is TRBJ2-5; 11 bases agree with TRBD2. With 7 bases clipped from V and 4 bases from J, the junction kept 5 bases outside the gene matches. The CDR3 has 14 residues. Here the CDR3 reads CASMLAGGGETQYF. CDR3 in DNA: TGTGCCAGCATGCTAGCGGGAGGTGGAGAGACCCAGTACTTC.

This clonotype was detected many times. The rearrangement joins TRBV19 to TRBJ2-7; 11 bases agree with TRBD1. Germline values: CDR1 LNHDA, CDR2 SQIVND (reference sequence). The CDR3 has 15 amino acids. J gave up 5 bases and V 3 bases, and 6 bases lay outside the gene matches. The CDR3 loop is CASSILGQGVHEQYF. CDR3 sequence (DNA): TGTGCCAGTAGTATTTTGGGACAGGGGGTCCACGAGCAGTACTTC.

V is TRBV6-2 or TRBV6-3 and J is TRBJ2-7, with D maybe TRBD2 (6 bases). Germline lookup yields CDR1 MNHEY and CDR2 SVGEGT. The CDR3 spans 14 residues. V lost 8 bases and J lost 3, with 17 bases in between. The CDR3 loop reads CASLDGGSSYEQYF. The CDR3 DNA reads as TGTGCCAGCCTAGACGGGGGATCCAGCTACGAGCAGTACTTC.

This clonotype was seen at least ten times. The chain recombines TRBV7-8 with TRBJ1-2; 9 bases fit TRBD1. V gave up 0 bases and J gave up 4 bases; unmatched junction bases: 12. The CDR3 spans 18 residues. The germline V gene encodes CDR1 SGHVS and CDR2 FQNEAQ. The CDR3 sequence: CASSLALPQGAIGYGYTF. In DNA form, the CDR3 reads TGTGCCAGCAGCTTAGCTCTCCCACAGGGGGCGATTGGCTATGGCTACACCTTC.

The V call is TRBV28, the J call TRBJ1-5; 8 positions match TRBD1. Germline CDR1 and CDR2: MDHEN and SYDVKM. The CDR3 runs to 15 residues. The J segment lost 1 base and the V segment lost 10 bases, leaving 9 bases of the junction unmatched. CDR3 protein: CATRPTGVSNQPQHF. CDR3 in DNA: TGTGCCACCCGTCCGACAGGGGTGAGCAATCAGCCCCAGCATTTT.